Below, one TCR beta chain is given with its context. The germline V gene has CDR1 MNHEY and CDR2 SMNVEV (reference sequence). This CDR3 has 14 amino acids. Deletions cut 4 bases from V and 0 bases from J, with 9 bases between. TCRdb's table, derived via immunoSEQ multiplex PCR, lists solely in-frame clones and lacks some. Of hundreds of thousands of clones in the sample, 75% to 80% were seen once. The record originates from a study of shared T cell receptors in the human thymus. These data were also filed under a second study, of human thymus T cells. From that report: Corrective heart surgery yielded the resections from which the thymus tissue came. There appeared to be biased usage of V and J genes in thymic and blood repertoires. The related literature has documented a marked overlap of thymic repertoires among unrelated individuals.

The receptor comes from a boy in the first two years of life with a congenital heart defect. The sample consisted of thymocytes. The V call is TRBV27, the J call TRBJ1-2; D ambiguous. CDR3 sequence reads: CASSSRGANYGYTF. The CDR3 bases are TGTGCCAGCAGTTCGCGCGGGGCTAACTATGGCTACACCTTC.